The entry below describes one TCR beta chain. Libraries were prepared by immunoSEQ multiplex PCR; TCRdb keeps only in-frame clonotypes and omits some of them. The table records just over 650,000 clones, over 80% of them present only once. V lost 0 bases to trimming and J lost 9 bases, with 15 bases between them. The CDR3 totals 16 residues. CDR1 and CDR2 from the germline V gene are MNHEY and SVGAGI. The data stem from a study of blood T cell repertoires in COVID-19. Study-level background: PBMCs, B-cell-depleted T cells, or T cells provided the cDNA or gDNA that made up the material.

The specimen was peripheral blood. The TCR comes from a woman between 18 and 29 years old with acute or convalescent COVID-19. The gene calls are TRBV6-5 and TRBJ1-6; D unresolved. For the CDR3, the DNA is TGTGCCAGCAGTTACTCACGGGGTAACAAGGGTTCACCCCTCCACTTT. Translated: CASSYSRGNKGSPLHF.